The 21 T cell receptor beta chains listed next were all sequenced from one sample in a study of CD8 T cells in ankylosing spondylitis. TCRdb reprocessed the 5' RACE reads with MiXCR, giving one entry per CDR3 protein. This sample has under 300,000 distinct CDR3 sequences, with 15% to 20% found just once. Material for sequencing was blood, either unsorted or a sorted T cell fraction (not recorded which). Every receptor here comes from a male donor with ankylosing spondylitis or in good health (not recorded which).

Notes on this clonotype: At one end, the junction sequence differs from germline, possibly due to a read error. V usage is TRBV20-1 and J usage is TRBJ2-5; tentatively, D is TRBD2 (5 bases). In germline, CDR1 is DFQATT, CDR2 SNEGSKA (reference sequence). This CDR3 is built from 16 residues. CDR3 nucleotide sequence: TGCTGTGCTAGAGATTGGGATGCGCGGGTCCAAGAGACCCAGTACTTC. The encoded protein is CCARDWDARVQETQYF.

This chain joins TRBV6-2 or TRBV6-3 and TRBJ2-6; no clear D. The CDR3 extends over 20 amino acids. CDR1 and CDR2 from the germline V gene are MNHEY and SVGEGT. V shed 0 bases and J shed 0 bases, with 18 bases lying between them. For the CDR3, the DNA is TGTGCCAGCAGTTACTCAACAGATTGGGCCCAATACTCTGGGGCCAACGTCCTGACTTTC. Amino acid sequence: CASSYSTDWAQYSGANVLTF.

This chain links TRBV9 with TRBJ2-1; 12 bases map to TRBD2. This CDR3 spans 16 amino acids. V lost 3 bases to trimming and J lost 6 bases; unmatched junction nucleotides: 7. Per the germline V gene, CDR1 is SGDLS and CDR2 is YYNGEE. CDR3 region: CASSETTSGRINEQFF. As DNA, the CDR3 is TGTGCCAGCAGCGAAACGACTAGCGGGAGAATCAATGAGCAGTTCTTC.

This chain connects TRBV12-3 or TRBV12-4 to TRBJ2-7, with TRBD1 matching 8 bases. V shed 7 bases and J 1 base; nucleotides not matched to a gene: 21. The CDR3 is 19 amino acids. CDR3 nucleotide sequence: TGTGCCAGCACCGCAGGTCAACATGTCGGACAGGGCGCTTCCTACGAGCAGTACTTC. This gives the protein CASTAGQHVGQGASYEQYF.

This clonotype was recorded a few times. The chain has TRBV7-8 and TRBJ2-2; no firm D call. The CDR3 has 15 amino acids. The ends were cut back, 5 bases at V and 3 bases at J, with 13 bases in the middle. Germline lookup yields CDR1 SGHVS and CDR2 FQNEAQ. The CDR3 region is CASSAEGAYTGELFF. The DNA for the CDR3 is TGTGCCAGCAGCGCCGAAGGCGCGTACACCGGGGAGCTGTTTTTT.

This clonotype was counted ten times or more. The V and J genes are TRBV20-1 and TRBJ1-1, with D unclear. Trimming stripped 1 base from V and 3 bases from J, with 12 bases between. Germline loops: CDR1 DFQATT, CDR2 SNEGSKA (reference sequence). CDR3 length equals 14 residues. Here the CDR3 DNA reads TGCAGTGCTAGAGGGGCGTTTATGGACACTGAAGCTTTCTTT. It codes for CSARGAFMDTEAFF.

The rearrangement links TRBV3-1 to TRBJ2-2; D not certain. Trimming took off 7 bases at V and 3 bases at J, with 6 bases between the two ends. CDR1 is LGHDT, CDR2 YNNKEL, per germline (reference sequence). The CDR3 is 12 amino acids. For the CDR3, the DNA is TGTGCCAGCATGGTCGACACCGGGGAGCTGTTTTTT. It codes for CASMVDTGELFF.

This clonotype was recorded a few times. The chain recombines TRBV4-2 with TRBJ2-4; D remains unclear. This CDR3 has 13 amino acids. V was trimmed by 4 bases and J by 8 bases, leaving 12 bases between them. CDR1 and CDR2 from the germline V gene are LGHNA and YNFKEQ. CDR3 sequence: CASSPHGQDIQYF. The CDR3, as DNA: TGTGCCAGCAGCCCTCACGGTCAAGACATTCAGTACTTC.

This clonotype was counted ten times or more. The V and J genes are TRBV4-1 and TRBJ2-1, with TRBD2 identical over 11 bases. With 4 bases clipped from V and 1 base from J, the junction kept 12 bases outside the gene matches. The length of the CDR3 is 19 residues. Per germline, CDR1 MGHRA and CDR2 YSYEKL. CDR3 nucleotide sequence: TGCGCCAGCAGCCCTGGAGCGGGACTAGCGGAGGGATCCTACAATGAGCAGTTCTTC. As protein: CASSPGAGLAEGSYNEQFF.

This clonotype occurred many times. The chain has TRBV10-3 and TRBJ1-2; tentative D call: TRBD1 (5 bases). The germline V gene encodes CDR1 ENHRY and CDR2 SYGVKD. The length of the CDR3 is 13 residues. V lost 3 bases to trimming and J lost 4 bases, with 9 bases between them. The CDR3, as DNA: TGTGCCATCAGTGACGTGCAGGGCTATGGCTACACCTTC. Its translation: CAISDVQGYGYTF.

The chain joins TRBV11-2 to TRBJ2-2; 10 bases align to TRBD2. Germline CDR1 and CDR2: SGHAT and FQNNGV. V lost 0 bases, J lost 3 bases, and 19 bases stayed unmatched. The CDR3 runs to 22 residues. In DNA form, the CDR3 reads TGTGCCAGCAGCTTAGAGTTACTAGCGGGACCGACAGCCCGGTTGTACACCGGGGAGCTGTTTTTT. It codes for CASSLELLAGPTARLYTGELFF.

A few counts support this clonotype. The chain carries TRBV7-8 and TRBJ2-7; 7 positions match TRBD1. The J segment lost 5 bases and the V segment lost 5 bases, leaving 3 bases of the junction unmatched. Germline V gene sequence: CDR1 SGHVS, CDR2 FQNEAQ. This CDR3 has 12 residues. In DNA, the CDR3 is TGTGCCAGCAGCCATACAGGGGACGAGCAGTACTTC. Protein product: CASSHTGDEQYF. Complete variable domain (other parts from reference TRBV7-8 and TRBJ2-7): GAGVSQSPRYKVAKRGQDVALRCDPISGHVSLFWYQQALGQGPEFLTYFQNEAQLDKSGLPSDRFFAERPEGSVSTLKIQRTQQEDSAVYLCASSHTGDEQYFGPGTRLTVT.

J is TRBJ1-5 and V is TRBV5-1; D unclear. The germline CDR1 and CDR2 sequences are SGHRS and YFSETQ. CDR3 length equals 15 residues. V was clipped by 0 bases and J by 2 bases, with 9 bases between them. The CDR3 region is CASSLGTTGNQPQHF. The CDR3 bases are TGCGCCAGCAGCTTGGGGACTACGGGCAATCAGCCCCAGCATTTT.

The rearrangement uses TRBV14 and TRBJ2-7, with D hard to call. Trimming cost V 4 bases and J 2 bases, with 12 bases left between them. The CDR3 length is 14 residues. Per the germline V gene, CDR1 is SGHDN and CDR2 is FVKESK. This CDR3 is CASSPTWVAYEQYF. In DNA form, the CDR3 reads TGTGCCAGCAGCCCCACTTGGGTCGCCTACGAGCAGTACTTC.

This clonotype has only a few counts. V usage is TRBV10-3 and J usage is TRBJ2-2; 7 bases map to TRBD2. With V trimmed by 8 bases and J by 6 bases, 6 bases remained unmatched. Germline lookup yields CDR1 ENHRY and CDR2 SYGVKD. This CDR3 region has 13 residues. The CDR3, as DNA: TGTGCCATCCATGCGGGAGAGGCCGGGGAGCTGTTTTTT. Translated: CAIHAGEAGELFF.

This clonotype came up a few times. V gene TRBV27 combines with J gene TRBJ2-1; D gene uncertain. V gave up 0 bases and J gave up 8 bases, with 8 bases separating them. The CDR3 runs to 13 residues. Germline CDR1 and CDR2: MNHEY and SMNVEV (reference sequence). CDR3 sequence (DNA): TGTGCCAGCAGTTTATCGGTATGGTATGAGCAGTTCTTC. Its protein is CASSLSVWYEQFF.

This clonotype appeared many times. This sequence joins TRBV4-3 and TRBJ1-4; D is unclear. The CDR3 is 15 amino acids. CDR1 and CDR2 (germline): LGHNA, YSLEER. Trimming stripped 2 bases from V and 2 bases from J, with 9 bases between. DNA of the CDR3: TGCGCCAGCAGCCAAACGGGAGGCACTAATGAAAAACTGTTTTTT. This gives the protein CASSQTGGTNEKLFF.

There are a few counts of this clonotype. This rearrangement joins TRBV20-1 to TRBJ2-3, with 10 bases identical to TRBD2. The CDR3 extends over 14 amino acids. Germline CDR1 is DFQATT and CDR2 is SNEGSKA (reference sequence). The ends lost 2 bases at V and 6 bases at J; junction bases unmatched: 5. The CDR3 DNA is TGCAGTGCTAGATTCCTAGCGGGAGATGATACGCAGTATTTT. Translating it yields CSARFLAGDDTQYF.

This chain joins TRBV6-5 and TRBJ2-5; 12 bases fit TRBD1. The J segment lost 5 bases and the V segment lost 2 bases, leaving 6 bases of the junction unmatched. Germline-derived CDR1 and CDR2 are MNHEY and SVGAGI. The CDR3 totals 16 residues. This CDR3 reads CASSYLGQGAGETQYF. CDR3 DNA: TGTGCCAGCAGTTACCTGGGACAGGGGGCGGGTGAGACCCAGTACTTC.

In this sample, this clonotype turned up many times. CDR3 sequence: CASSFPDSGANYGYTF. The CDR3 bases are TGCGCCAGCAGCTTCCCAGACAGTGGAGCTAACTATGGCTACACCTTC. The V and J genes are TRBV5-1 and TRBJ1-2; D is possibly TRBD1 (5 bases). The V gene's germline CDR1 is SGHRS and CDR2 YFSETQ. Trimming shortened V by 2 bases and J by 0 bases, and 14 bases separated the two germline ends. The length of the CDR3 is 16 residues.

The chain has TRBV7-2 and TRBJ1-5, with a possible D match to TRBD1 (6 bases). The germline V gene has CDR1 SGHTA and CDR2 FQGNSA. This CDR3 comprises 15 residues. V dropped 5 bases and J dropped 0 bases, with 11 bases sitting between them. CDR3 coding DNA: TGTGCCAGCAGCCCCCGACAGGATAGCAATCAGCCCCAGCATTTT. Translation: CASSPRQDSNQPQHF.